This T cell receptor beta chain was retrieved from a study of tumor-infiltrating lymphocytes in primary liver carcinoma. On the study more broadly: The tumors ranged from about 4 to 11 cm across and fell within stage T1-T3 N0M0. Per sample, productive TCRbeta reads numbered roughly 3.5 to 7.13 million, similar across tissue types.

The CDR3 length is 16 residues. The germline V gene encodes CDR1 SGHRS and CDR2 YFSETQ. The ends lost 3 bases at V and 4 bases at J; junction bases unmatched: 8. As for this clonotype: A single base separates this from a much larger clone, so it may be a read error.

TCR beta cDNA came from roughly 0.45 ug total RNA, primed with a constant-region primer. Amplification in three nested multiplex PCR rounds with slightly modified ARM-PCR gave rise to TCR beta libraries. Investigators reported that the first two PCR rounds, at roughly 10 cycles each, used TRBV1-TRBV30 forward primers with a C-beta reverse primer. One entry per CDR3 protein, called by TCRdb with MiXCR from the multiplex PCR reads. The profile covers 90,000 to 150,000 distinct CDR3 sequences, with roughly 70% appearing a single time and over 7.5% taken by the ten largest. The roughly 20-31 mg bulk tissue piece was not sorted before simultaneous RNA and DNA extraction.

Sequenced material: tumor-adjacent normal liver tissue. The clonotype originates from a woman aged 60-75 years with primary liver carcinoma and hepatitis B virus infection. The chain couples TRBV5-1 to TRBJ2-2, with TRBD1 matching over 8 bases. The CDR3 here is CASSWSPGGSTGELFF. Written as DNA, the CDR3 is TGCGCCAGCAGCTGGAGTCCAGGGGGCAGCACCGGGGAGCTGTTTTTT. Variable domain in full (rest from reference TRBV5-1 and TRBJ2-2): KAGVTQTPRYLIKTRGQQVTLSCSPISGHRSVSWYQQTPGQGLQFLFEYFSETQRNKGNFPGRFSGRQFSNSRSEMNVSTLELGDSALYLCASSWSPGGSTGELFFGEGSRLTVL.